Here is one T cell receptor (beta chain) with its context. Its antigen is unknown. Previously published methods and listed TCR primers were used for the bulk TCR libraries. MiXCR was run by TCRdb on the PCR reads, yielding one entry per CDR3 protein. The sample shows around 470,000 distinct CDR3 sequences, 25% of them seen only once. The authors sorted naive CD8 T cells as CD8+CD4-CCR7+CD45RA+. This sample is part of a study of molecular identifiers for immune sequencing clone quantification. Study-wide results and limits: Identical TCR molecules that share a barcode could lead to an underestimation of highly expanded clone sizes. Jurkat TCR RNA that was spiked in from one cell was reportedly detectable among 950,000 to 1,000,000 naive cells.

The CDR3 is 14 residues long. Germline V gene data show CDR1 as SEHNR and CDR2 as FQNEAQ (reference sequence). Deletions cut 8 bases from V and 2 bases from J, with 16 bases between. The sequenced material came from naive CD8+ T cells from blood, with Jurkat cell RNA spiked in. As for subset: FACS-sorted CD8+CD4-CCR7+CD45RA+ naive T cells. This TCR was recovered from a human donor in good health. Some libraries in this study had Jurkat cell RNA spiked in. The rearrangement uses TRBV7-9 and TRBJ2-7; possible D gene TRBD1, 6 bases. CDR3 protein: CASSSARGPYEQYF. The CDR3 bases are TGTGCCAGCTCCTCAGCCAGGGGTCCCTACGAGCAGTACTTC.